This T cell receptor (beta chain) was captured by sequencing in a study of cytomegalovirus exposure and HLA in healthy donors. In the PCR, 60 Vbeta and 13 Jbeta primers were used. Some clones are missing from TCRdb's copy, which holds only in-frame ones; the method was immunoSEQ multiplex PCR. This sample has roughly 230,000 clones; about 88% occur once, and the top ten carry 0.2% to 0.3%. The CDR3 is 15 residues long. CDR1 and CDR2 (germline): SEHNR, FQNEAQ (reference sequence). The germline V and J ends were trimmed by 2 bases and 8 bases, with 16 bases remaining between them. This chain joins TRBV7-9 and TRBJ1-3, with D uncertain. Material for sequencing was PBMCs. This TCR came from a girl aged 2-15 years in good health and CMV-seronegative. The CDR3 region has the DNA TGTGCCAGCAGCTTATTCCTCGGCCCGGGTGACACCATATATTTT. The encoded protein is CASSLFLGPGDTIYF.